These 27 T cell receptor beta chains came from one sample sequenced in a study of T-cell memory formation after mild COVID-19. TCRdb itself ran the 5' RACE reads through MiXCR, one entry per CDR3 protein. Of just under 150,000 distinct CDR3 sequences listed, about 5.5% were seen once; the top ten hold 2% to 2.5%. The specimen sequenced was PBMCs or a T cell subset sorted from them (not recorded which). All receptors derive from an adult woman who had mild COVID-19 (a few samples of this study predate the infection). Cell type and time point are not known.

V and J are TRBV5-6 and TRBJ1-5; a possible D gene is TRBD1 (6 bases). The CDR3 extends over 17 amino acids. Germline V gene sequence: CDR1 SGHDT, CDR2 YYEEEE. V dropped 0 bases and J dropped 6 bases, with 19 bases sitting between them. The CDR3 is CASSLGQGTNFAQPQHF. The DNA for the CDR3 is TGTGCCAGCAGCTTGGGGCAGGGGACAAATTTCGCTCAGCCCCAGCATTTT.

This clonotype was observed many times. The chain uses TRBV5-1 and TRBJ1-4, with no clear D. CDR1 and CDR2 from the germline V gene are SGHRS and YFSETQ. V lost 3 bases and J lost 6, with 9 bases in between. The CDR3 is 13 amino acids. CDR3 residues: CASSYSGDEKLFF. DNA of the CDR3: TGCGCCAGCAGCTACTCCGGGGATGAAAAACTGTTTTTT.

This clonotype was found many times. The rearrangement uses TRBV20-1 and TRBJ1-2, with D perhaps matching TRBD1 (5 bases). Germline V gene lookup returns CDR1 DFQATT and CDR2 SNEGSKA (reference sequence). This CDR3 spans 13 amino acids. Trimming took off 2 bases at V and 4 bases at J, with 11 bases between the two ends. The CDR3 nucleotides are TGCAGTGCTAGATTACCAGGGACCTATGGCTACACCTTC. The encoded protein is CSARLPGTYGYTF.

This chain uses TRBV5-4 with TRBJ2-1; maybe TRBD2 (5 bases). Per germline, CDR1 SGHNT and CDR2 YYREEE (reference sequence). Trimming cost V 0 bases and J 13 bases, with 14 bases left between them. CDR3 length equals 13 residues. The CDR3 protein is CASSLVLEGGQFF. The CDR3 nucleotides read TGTGCCAGCAGCTTGGTACTAGAGGGTGGCCAGTTCTTC.

The chain links TRBV18 to TRBJ1-1, with 10 bases identical to TRBD1. The CDR3 sequence is 17 residues long. V lost 3 bases and J lost 1; bases outside the gene matches: 8. Per the germline V gene, CDR1 is KGHSH and CDR2 is LQKENI. The CDR3 loop reads CASSPRRQGARNTEAFF. In nucleotides, the CDR3 is TGTGCCAGCTCACCGAGAAGACAGGGGGCGCGGAACACTGAAGCTTTCTTT.

The sample holds a few counts of this clonotype. The V and J genes are TRBV2 and TRBJ1-4; 9 bases map to TRBD1. Germline loops: CDR1 SNHLY, CDR2 FYNNEI. The CDR3 consists of 14 residues. The V segment lost 3 bases and the J segment 14 bases; nucleotides outside the gene matches: 10. The CDR3 region is CASSDRQGGSLLFF. Written as DNA, the CDR3 is TGTGCCAGCAGTGACAGACAGGGGGGAAGTTTGCTGTTTTTT.

This clonotype has ten or more counts. V usage is TRBV7-9 and J usage is TRBJ2-5; 8 bases match TRBD1. Germline-derived CDR1 and CDR2 are SEHNR and FQNEAQ (reference sequence). The CDR3 is 13 residues long. V dropped 4 bases and J dropped 3; count of bases not matched to a gene: 1. In DNA form, the CDR3 reads TGTGCCAGCAGCTCACAGGGGGAAGAGACCCAGTACTTC. Residues: CASSSQGEETQYF.

A few counts support this clonotype. The rearrangement joins TRBV5-1 to TRBJ1-1; D ambiguous. CDR1 and CDR2 from the germline V gene are SGHRS and YFSETQ. Trimming left V 3 bases short and J 0 bases short, with 18 bases between. CDR3 length: 17 residues. CDR3 nucleotides: TGCGCCAGCAGCTCCTCCGGGAGATCCCATCTGAACACTGAAGCTTTCTTT. This sequence encodes CASSSSGRSHLNTEAFF. Together with reference TRBV5-1 and TRBJ1-1, the CDR3 gives the full variable domain: KAGVTQTPRYLIKTRGQQVTLSCSPISGHRSVSWYQQTPGQGLQFLFEYFSETQRNKGNFPGRFSGRQFSNSRSEMNVSTLELGDSALYLCASSSSGRSHLNTEAFFGQGTRLTVV.

This clonotype was observed a few times. The chain links TRBV20-1 to TRBJ2-3, with D perhaps TRBD2 (5 bases). The CDR3 consists of 17 residues. Trimming shortened V by 3 bases and J by 1 base, and 20 bases separated the two germline ends. Germline V CDR1 and CDR2: DFQATT, SNEGSKA (reference sequence). The CDR3 DNA follows: TGCAGTGCTAGGGTCCGGGATTGGAGCACCCGCACAGATACGCAGTATTTT. Translation gives CSARVRDWSTRTDTQYF.

About this clonotype: Possible read error: a much larger clone is one base away. The chain carries TRBV20-1 and TRBJ2-3; possible D gene TRBD2, 7 bases. The CDR3 consists of 15 residues. Germline CDR1 is DFQATT and CDR2 is SNEGSKA (reference sequence). DNA for the CDR3: TGCAGTGCTAGAGATGCAGGGAGGGGGGTGGATACGCATTATTTT. This gives the protein CSARDAGRGVDTHYF.

This clonotype showed up many times. V and J are TRBV7-6 and TRBJ2-6, with D unresolved. V was shortened by 1 base and J by 0 bases, with 10 bases between the two germline ends. Germline CDR1 reads SGHVS; CDR2 reads FNYEAQ. The CDR3 runs 17 residues. CDR3 region: CASSLGPGGSGANVLTF. The CDR3 coding sequence is TGTGCCAGCAGCTTAGGCCCAGGCGGCTCTGGGGCCAACGTCCTGACTTTC.

This clonotype was observed a handful of times. Here the CDR3 reads CASRGGPRTDTQYF. In nucleotides, the CDR3 is TGTGCCAGCAGAGGAGGGCCTCGCACAGATACGCAGTATTTT. The chain joins TRBV25-1 to TRBJ2-3, with TRBD2 as a possible D gene (6 bases). CDR3 length: 14 residues. Germline CDR1 MGHDK, CDR2 SYGVNS. The V end was cut by 6 bases, the J end by 1 base, with 11 bases between.

This clonotype came up many times. The genes are TRBV12-3 or TRBV12-4 and TRBJ1-2; D unresolved. V gave up 1 base and J gave up 6 bases, with 12 bases separating them. This CDR3 has 14 amino acids. CDR3 amino acids: CASSLGHPAHGYTF. DNA for the CDR3: TGTGCCAGCAGTTTAGGACACCCCGCGCATGGCTACACCTTC.

The gene calls are TRBV25-1 and TRBJ1-3; a weak D match, TRBD1 (5 bases). V was clipped by 1 base and J by 2 bases, with 9 bases between them. Germline-derived CDR1 and CDR2 are MGHDK and SYGVNS. The CDR3 totals 15 residues. The CDR3 reads CASSESGKTGNTIYF. CDR3 bases: TGTGCCAGCAGTGAATCAGGGAAAACTGGAAACACCATATATTTT.

In this sample, this clonotype turned up a few times. The rearrangement uses TRBV20-1 and TRBJ1-2; 9 nucleotides agree with TRBD1. The V and J ends lost 5 bases and 8 bases, in that order; junction bases with no gene match: 18. CDR3 length equals 16 residues. Per germline, CDR1 DFQATT and CDR2 SNEGSKA (reference sequence). The CDR3 sequence: CSAPAGTGIGNRGYTF. The CDR3, as DNA: TGCAGTGCTCCTGCCGGGACAGGGATCGGGAATAGAGGCTACACCTTC.

Ten or more counts support this clonotype. The chain joins TRBV29-1 to TRBJ2-3; possibly TRBD1 for D (6 bases). V was pared by 7 bases and J by 3 bases, with 14 bases between. In germline, CDR1 is SQVTM, CDR2 ANQGSEA. The CDR3 totals 13 residues. This CDR3 reads CSALRDRTDTQYF. CDR3 nucleotide sequence: TGCAGCGCCCTCCGAGACAGGACAGATACGCAGTATTTT.

The chain employs TRBV6-2 or TRBV6-3 and TRBJ2-1; D is unclear. Per the germline V gene, CDR1 is MNHEY and CDR2 is SVGEGT. This CDR3 has 15 amino acids. Trimming shortened V by 5 bases and J by 0 bases, and 11 bases separated the two germline ends. The DNA of the CDR3 is TGTGCCAGCAGTCCCGCGGCGCGCTCCTACAATGAGCAGTTCTTC. Protein sequence: CASSPAARSYNEQFF.

This clonotype has a count of ten or more. The J gene is TRBJ2-1, the V gene TRBV5-1; TRBD1 is a possible D gene (7 bases). The V gene's germline CDR1 is SGHRS and CDR2 YFSETQ. Trimming stripped 4 bases from V and 8 bases from J, with 19 bases between. The CDR3 spans 15 residues. The chain's CDR3 is CASSAGREGADEQFF. CDR3 sequence (DNA): TGCGCCAGCAGCGCGGGACGAGAGGGGGCCGATGAGCAGTTCTTC.

This clonotype occurred many times. V is TRBV3-1 and J is TRBJ2-7; 10 bases line up with TRBD2. Germline V gene sequence: CDR1 LGHDT, CDR2 YNNKEL (reference sequence). Losses at the gene ends were 3 bases for V and 6 bases for J; bases not matched to a gene: 5. This CDR3 region has 14 residues. CDR3 region: CASSHLAGVSEQYF. DNA of the CDR3: TGTGCCAGCAGCCATCTAGCGGGAGTAAGCGAGCAGTACTTC.

The chain has TRBV5-1 and TRBJ1-6; unclear D gene. Trimming left V 0 bases short and J 6 bases short, with 16 bases between. The CDR3 sequence is 17 residues long. CDR1 and CDR2 (germline): SGHRS, YFSETQ. CDR3: CASSLEGWGAGNSPLHF. For the CDR3, the DNA is TGCGCCAGCAGCTTGGAAGGATGGGGAGCTGGTAATTCACCCCTCCACTTT. Complete variable domain (other parts from reference TRBV5-1 and TRBJ1-6): KAGVTQTPRYLIKTRGQQVTLSCSPISGHRSVSWYQQTPGQGLQFLFEYFSETQRNKGNFPGRFSGRQFSNSRSEMNVSTLELGDSALYLCASSLEGWGAGNSPLHFGNGTRLTVT.

The chain links TRBV3-1 to TRBJ1-5, with a weak D call TRBD1 (5 bases). From germline, CDR1 is LGHDT and CDR2 YNNKEL (reference sequence). The CDR3 contains 17 residues. V lost 1 base, J lost 4 bases, and 17 bases lay in between. The CDR3 DNA reads as TGTGCCAGCAGCCAAGGAGGGACTCCCCCCATTAATCAGCCCCAGCATTTT. This translates into CASSQGGTPPINQPQHF.

This clonotype came up many times. The gene calls are TRBV12-3 or TRBV12-4 and TRBJ1-4; 8 bases are shared with TRBD1. This CDR3 has 15 amino acids. V shed 5 bases, J shed 7 bases, and the junction held 9 bases outside the gene matches. CDR3 region: CASSPDRGRGEKLFF. CDR3 coding DNA: TGTGCCAGCAGTCCTGACAGGGGTAGGGGTGAAAAACTGTTTTTT.

The chain links TRBV3-1 to TRBJ1-3; 9 bases match TRBD1. Germline values: CDR1 LGHDT, CDR2 YNNKEL (reference sequence). There are 15 residues in the CDR3. The V and J ends lost 4 bases and 4 bases, in that order; junction bases with no gene match: 5. CDR3 sequence (DNA): TGTGCCAGCAGCCCAGCCGGGACAGGGGGAAACACCATATATTTT. It yields the protein CASSPAGTGGNTIYF.

This clonotype was seen repeatedly, ten times or more. The rearrangement uses TRBV15 and TRBJ2-1; the D gene is possibly TRBD1 (7 bases). The germline CDR1 and CDR2 sequences are LNHNV and YYDKDF (reference sequence). The CDR3 runs 16 residues. Between the trimmed V and J ends, which lost 0 bases and 8 bases, there was a span of 17 bases. The CDR3 region is CATSRDSSQGGYEQFF. The DNA for the CDR3 is TGTGCCACCAGCAGAGATTCGTCGCAGGGGGGATATGAGCAGTTCTTC.

The chain couples TRBV29-1 to TRBJ2-1; no clear D gene. Trimming left V 8 bases short and J 7 bases short, with 12 bases between. The CDR3 totals 11 residues. Germline lookup yields CDR1 SQVTM and CDR2 ANQGSEA. For the CDR3, the DNA is TGCAGCCCTGGACGCCGGAATGAGCAGTTCTTC. Residues: CSPGRRNEQFF.

This clonotype was recorded a few times. The J gene is TRBJ2-3, the V gene TRBV18; D possibly matches TRBD1 or TRBD2 (5 bases each). CDR1 is KGHSH, CDR2 LQKENI, per germline. CDR3 length: 13 residues. V lost 3 bases to trimming and J lost 8 bases, with 12 bases between them. CDR3 in DNA: TGTGCCAGCTCACCGGCCAGTGGGGGTACGCAGTATTTT. Residues: CASSPASGGTQYF.

This clonotype was counted many times. This chain connects TRBV12-3 or TRBV12-4 to TRBJ2-2; D may be TRBD1 (5 bases). The length of the CDR3 is 15 residues. Trimming pared 8 bases from V and 0 bases from J, leaving 13 bases between. The DNA for the CDR3 is TGTGCCAGCTCTAGGGGCAAAACGAACACCGGGGAGCTGTTTTTT. Amino acids: CASSRGKTNTGELFF.